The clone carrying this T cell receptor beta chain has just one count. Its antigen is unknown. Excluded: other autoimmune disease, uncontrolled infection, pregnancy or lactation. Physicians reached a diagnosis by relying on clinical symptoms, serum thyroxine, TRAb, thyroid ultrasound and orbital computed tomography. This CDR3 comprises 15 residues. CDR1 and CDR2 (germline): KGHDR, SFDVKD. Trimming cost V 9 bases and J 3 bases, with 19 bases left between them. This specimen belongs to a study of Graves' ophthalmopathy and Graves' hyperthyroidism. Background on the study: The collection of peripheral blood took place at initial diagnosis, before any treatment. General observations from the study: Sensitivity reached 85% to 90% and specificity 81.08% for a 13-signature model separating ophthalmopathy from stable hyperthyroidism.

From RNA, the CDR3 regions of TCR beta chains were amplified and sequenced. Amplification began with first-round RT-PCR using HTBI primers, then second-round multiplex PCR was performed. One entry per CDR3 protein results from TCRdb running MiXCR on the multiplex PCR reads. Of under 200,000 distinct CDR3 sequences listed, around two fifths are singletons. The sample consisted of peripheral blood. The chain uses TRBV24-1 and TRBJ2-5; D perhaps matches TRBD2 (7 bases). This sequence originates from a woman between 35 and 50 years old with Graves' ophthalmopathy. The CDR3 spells CATGGGAQGEETQYF. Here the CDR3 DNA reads TGTGCCACCGGGGGGGGTGCACAGGGAGAAGAGACCCAGTACTTC.